The 8 T cell receptor beta chains listed next were all sequenced from one sample in a study of T cell responses to AZD1222 COVID-19 vaccine. TCRdb's copy holds only in-frame clones and misses some; the assay was immunoSEQ multiplex PCR. This table has about 81,000 clones, 80% to 95% appearing once. The material was peripheral blood, obtained 28 days after the second AZD1222 dose. The origin of the receptors is an adult who received the AZD1222 COVID-19 vaccine.

The rearrangement uses TRBV18 and TRBJ1-4, with D unresolved. The germline gives CDR1 KGHSH, CDR2 LQKENI. V gave up 4 bases and J gave up 0 bases, with 9 bases separating them. The CDR3 is 15 residues long. The CDR3 loop reads CASSLTGSTNEKLFF. CDR3 nucleotide sequence: TGTGCCAGCTCACTGACTGGTTCAACTAATGAAAAACTGTTTTTT.

The chain carries TRBV19 and TRBJ1-4; no clear D. V lost 1 base, J lost 14 bases, and 8 bases lay in between. Germline loops: CDR1 LNHDA, CDR2 SQIVND (reference sequence). The CDR3 totals 11 residues. The DNA of the CDR3 is TGTGCCAGTAGTATAGGCGCAAGGCTGTTTTTT. It specifies CASSIGARLFF.

This clone is a singleton in its sample. This sequence joins TRBV5-6 and TRBJ1-2; 7 nucleotides match TRBD1. The germline V gene encodes CDR1 SGHDT and CDR2 YYEEEE. The CDR3 has 13 amino acids. V was clipped by 4 bases and J by 2 bases; unmatched bases: 2. The DNA of the CDR3 is TGTGCCAGCAGCAAGGGACAGAACTATGGCTACACCTTC. Its translation is CASSKGQNYGYTF.

V gene TRBV5-1 combines with J gene TRBJ1-1; 9 bases agree with TRBD1. This CDR3 is 12 amino acids long. V shed 4 bases, J shed 10 bases, and the junction held 5 bases outside the gene matches. Germline V gives CDR1 SGHRS, CDR2 YFSETQ. CDR3 sequence reads: CASSLTGGRAFF. The DNA for the CDR3 is TGCGCCAGCAGCCTGACAGGGGGTCGAGCTTTCTTT.

J is TRBJ2-7 and V is TRBV9, with D perhaps matching TRBD1 (6 bases). Germline values: CDR1 SGDLS, CDR2 YYNGEE. The CDR3 length is 15 residues. The V and J ends lost 0 bases and 5 bases respectively, with 15 bases between them. The CDR3 nucleotides are TGTGCCAGCAGCGTAGGGGCAGGGGTTGGTAACGAGCAGTACTTC. Encoded protein: CASSVGAGVGNEQYF.

The CDR3 loop is CASGDSYSTYEQYF. The CDR3 nucleotides are TGTGCCAGTGGAGACAGCTACAGCACCTACGAGCAGTACTTC. The chain links TRBV19 to TRBJ2-7; a possible D gene is TRBD1 (5 bases). Germline-derived CDR1 and CDR2 are LNHDA and SQIVND (reference sequence). Trimming left V 8 bases short and J 2 bases short, with 16 bases between. CDR3 length: 14 amino acids.

The genes are TRBV27 and TRBJ1-2, with 12 nucleotides matching TRBD1. V shed 4 bases and J 8 bases; nucleotides not matched to a gene: 17. The CDR3 loop spans 18 amino acids. Germline CDR1 is MNHEY and CDR2 is SMNVEV (reference sequence). This CDR3 reads CASSSLRAGTGGPGGYTF. As DNA, the CDR3 is TGTGCCAGCAGTTCATTGAGAGCCGGGACAGGGGGCCCTGGCGGCTACACCTTC.

This chain uses TRBV30 with TRBJ1-3; possible D gene TRBD1, 5 bases. This CDR3 spans 16 amino acids. V shed 3 bases and J shed 0 bases, with 15 bases lying between them. Germline V gene lookup returns CDR1 GTSNPN and CDR2 SVGIG (reference sequence). The CDR3 sequence: CAWRGVRTFSGNTIYF. The CDR3 DNA is TGTGCCTGGAGAGGAGTCAGGACATTCTCTGGAAACACCATATATTTT.